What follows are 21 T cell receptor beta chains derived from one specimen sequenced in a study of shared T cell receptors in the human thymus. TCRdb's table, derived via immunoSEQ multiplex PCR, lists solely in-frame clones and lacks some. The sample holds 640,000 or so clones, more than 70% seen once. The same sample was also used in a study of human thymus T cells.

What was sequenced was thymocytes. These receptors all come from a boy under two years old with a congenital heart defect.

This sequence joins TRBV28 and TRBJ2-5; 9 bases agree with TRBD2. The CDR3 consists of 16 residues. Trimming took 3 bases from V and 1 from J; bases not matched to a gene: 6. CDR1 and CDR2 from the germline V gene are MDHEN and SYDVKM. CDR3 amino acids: CASSFLSGSPQETQYF. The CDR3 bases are TGTGCCAGCAGTTTTCTTAGCGGGAGCCCCCAAGAGACCCAGTACTTC.

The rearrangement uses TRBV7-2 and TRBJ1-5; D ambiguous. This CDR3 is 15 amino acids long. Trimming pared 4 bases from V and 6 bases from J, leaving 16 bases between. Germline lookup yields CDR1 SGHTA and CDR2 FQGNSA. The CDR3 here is CASSYFVGPGQPQHF. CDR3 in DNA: TGTGCCAGCAGCTACTTCGTGGGCCCTGGTCAGCCCCAGCATTTT.

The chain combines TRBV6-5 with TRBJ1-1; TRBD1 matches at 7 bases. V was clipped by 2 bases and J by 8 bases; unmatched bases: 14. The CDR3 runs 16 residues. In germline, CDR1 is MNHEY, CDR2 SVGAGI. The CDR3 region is CASSYTPGQPREEAFF. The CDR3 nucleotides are TGTGCCAGCAGTTACACCCCGGGACAGCCGAGAGAGGAAGCTTTCTTT.

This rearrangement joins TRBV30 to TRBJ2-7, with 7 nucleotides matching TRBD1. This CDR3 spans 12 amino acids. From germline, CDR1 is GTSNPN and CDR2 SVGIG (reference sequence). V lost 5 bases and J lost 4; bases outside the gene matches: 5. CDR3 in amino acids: CAWRDRLYEQYF. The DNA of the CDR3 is TGTGCCTGGCGGGACAGACTATACGAGCAGTACTTC.

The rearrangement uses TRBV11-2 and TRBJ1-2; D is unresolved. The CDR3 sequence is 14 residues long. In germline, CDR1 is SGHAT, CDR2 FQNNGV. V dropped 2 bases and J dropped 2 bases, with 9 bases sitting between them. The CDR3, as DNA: TGTGCCAGCAGCTTATTTCCCACAAACTATGGCTACACCTTC. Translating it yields CASSLFPTNYGYTF.

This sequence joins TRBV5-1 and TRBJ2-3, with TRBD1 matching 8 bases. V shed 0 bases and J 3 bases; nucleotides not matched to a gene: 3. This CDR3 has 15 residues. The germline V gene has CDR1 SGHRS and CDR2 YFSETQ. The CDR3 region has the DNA TGCGCCAGCAGCTTGGTTACAGGGGGAACAGATACGCAGTATTTT. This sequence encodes CASSLVTGGTDTQYF. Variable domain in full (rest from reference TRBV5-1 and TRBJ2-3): KAGVTQTPRYLIKTRGQQVTLSCSPISGHRSVSWYQQTPGQGLQFLFEYFSETQRNKGNFPGRFSGRQFSNSRSEMNVSTLELGDSALYLCASSLVTGGTDTQYFGPGTRLTVL.

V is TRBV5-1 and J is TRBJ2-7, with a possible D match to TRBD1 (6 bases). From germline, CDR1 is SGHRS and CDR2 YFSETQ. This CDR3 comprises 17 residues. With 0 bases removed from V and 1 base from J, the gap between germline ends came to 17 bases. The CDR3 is CASSLAPGQFKSYEQYF. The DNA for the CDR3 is TGCGCCAGCAGCTTGGCCCCCGGACAGTTTAAATCCTACGAGCAGTACTTC.

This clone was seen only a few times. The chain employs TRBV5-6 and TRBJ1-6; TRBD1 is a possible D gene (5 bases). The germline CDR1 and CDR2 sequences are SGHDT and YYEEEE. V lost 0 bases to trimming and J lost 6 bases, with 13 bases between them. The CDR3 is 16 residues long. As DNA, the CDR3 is TGTGCCAGCAGCTTGGCCGGGGGAAAGAGTAATTCACCCCTCCACTTT. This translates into CASSLAGGKSNSPLHF.

This chain's CDR3 is CASSLSGGKDGGGYTF. The CDR3 DNA is TGTGCCAGCAGTTTAAGTGGGGGGAAGGACGGTGGGGGCTACACCTTC. V is TRBV27 and J is TRBJ1-2; TRBD1 is a possible D gene (5 bases). V shed 2 bases and J shed 8 bases, with 21 bases lying between them. This CDR3 is built from 16 residues. The V gene's germline CDR1 is MNHEY and CDR2 SMNVEV (reference sequence).

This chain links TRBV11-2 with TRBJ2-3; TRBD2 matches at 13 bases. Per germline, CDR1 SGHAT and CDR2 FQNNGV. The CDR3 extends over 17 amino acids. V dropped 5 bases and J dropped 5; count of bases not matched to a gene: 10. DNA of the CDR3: TGTGCCAGCAGCCGAAGAACTAGCGGGGGGGCCGTAGATACGCAGTATTTT. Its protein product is CASSRRTSGGAVDTQYF.

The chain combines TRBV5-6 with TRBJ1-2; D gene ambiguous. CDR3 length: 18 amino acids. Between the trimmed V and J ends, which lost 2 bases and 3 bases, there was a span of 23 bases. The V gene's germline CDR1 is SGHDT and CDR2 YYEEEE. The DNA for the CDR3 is TGTGCCAGCAGCTTTCCGAGAGGGAGCCACCTCGCCGACTATGGCTACACCTTC. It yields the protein CASSFPRGSHLADYGYTF.

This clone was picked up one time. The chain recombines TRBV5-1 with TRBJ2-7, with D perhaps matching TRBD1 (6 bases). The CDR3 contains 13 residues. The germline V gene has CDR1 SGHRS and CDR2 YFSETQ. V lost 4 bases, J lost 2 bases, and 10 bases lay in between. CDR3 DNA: TGCGCCAGCAGCACGGGACACCCCTACGAGCAGTACTTC. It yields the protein CASSTGHPYEQYF.

This chain's CDR3 is CASSRGFYTQYF. The CDR3 DNA is TGTGCCAGCAGTAGGGGATTCTATACGCAGTATTTT. This chain connects TRBV5-6 to TRBJ2-3, with a tentative D call TRBD1 (5 bases). V was pared by 5 bases and J by 7 bases, with 11 bases between. Germline-derived CDR1 and CDR2 are SGHDT and YYEEEE. The CDR3 covers 12 residues.

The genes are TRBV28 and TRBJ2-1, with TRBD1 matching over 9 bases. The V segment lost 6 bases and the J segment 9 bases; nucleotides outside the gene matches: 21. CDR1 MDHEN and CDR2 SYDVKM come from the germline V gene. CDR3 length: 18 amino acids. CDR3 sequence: CASRIDLPDRGLEGEQFF. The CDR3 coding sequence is TGTGCCAGCAGAATTGACCTCCCGGACAGGGGATTGGAGGGTGAGCAGTTCTTC.

CDR3 protein: CASSYVCGTGMNTEAFF. DNA for the CDR3: TGTGCCAGTAGTTATGTATGCGGGACAGGCATGAACACTGAAGCTTTCTTT. V is TRBV19 and J is TRBJ1-1, with 8 bases that match TRBD1. The germline V gene encodes CDR1 LNHDA and CDR2 SQIVND (reference sequence). The CDR3 is 17 amino acids. V was clipped by 5 bases and J by 0 bases; unmatched bases: 11.

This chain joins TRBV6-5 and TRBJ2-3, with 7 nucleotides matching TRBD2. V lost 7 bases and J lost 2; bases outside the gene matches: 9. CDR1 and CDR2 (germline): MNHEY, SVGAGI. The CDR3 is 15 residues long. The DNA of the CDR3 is TGTGCCAGCACCCCACGGGGGGTGATCACAGATACGCAGTATTTT. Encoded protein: CASTPRGVITDTQYF.

The CDR3 region is CSANGTGIFWETQYF. Written as DNA, the CDR3 is TGCAGCGCCAACGGGACAGGGATCTTTTGGGAGACCCAGTACTTC. This sequence joins TRBV29-1 and TRBJ2-5; 9 nucleotides match TRBD1. V shed 7 bases and J 5 bases; nucleotides not matched to a gene: 14. CDR1 and CDR2 (germline): SQVTM, ANQGSEA. CDR3 length: 15 residues.

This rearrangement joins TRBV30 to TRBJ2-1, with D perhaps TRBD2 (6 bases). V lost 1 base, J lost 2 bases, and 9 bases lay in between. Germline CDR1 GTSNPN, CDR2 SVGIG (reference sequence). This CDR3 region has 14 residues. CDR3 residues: CAWSDQRAYNEQFF. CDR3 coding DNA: TGTGCCTGGAGTGACCAGCGGGCCTACAATGAGCAGTTCTTC.

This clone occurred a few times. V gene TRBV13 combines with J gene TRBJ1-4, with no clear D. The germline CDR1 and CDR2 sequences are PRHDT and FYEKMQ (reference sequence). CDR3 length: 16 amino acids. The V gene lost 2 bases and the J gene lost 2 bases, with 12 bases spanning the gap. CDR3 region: CASSLYSPLTNEKLFF. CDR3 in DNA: TGTGCCAGCAGCTTATACAGTCCTTTGACTAATGAAAAACTGTTTTTT.

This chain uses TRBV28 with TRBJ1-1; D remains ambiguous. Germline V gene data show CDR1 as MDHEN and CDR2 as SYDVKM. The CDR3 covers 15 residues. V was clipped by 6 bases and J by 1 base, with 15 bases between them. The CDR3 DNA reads TGTGCCAGCAGCCTGTCACAAGTTACGAACACTGAAGCTTTCTTT. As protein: CASSLSQVTNTEAFF. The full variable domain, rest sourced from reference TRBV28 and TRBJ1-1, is DVKVTQSSRYLVKRTGEKVFLECVQDMDHENMFWYRQDPGLGLRLIYFSYDVKMKEKGDIPEGYSVSREKKERFSLILESASTNQTSMYLCASSLSQVTNTEAFFGQGTRLTVV.

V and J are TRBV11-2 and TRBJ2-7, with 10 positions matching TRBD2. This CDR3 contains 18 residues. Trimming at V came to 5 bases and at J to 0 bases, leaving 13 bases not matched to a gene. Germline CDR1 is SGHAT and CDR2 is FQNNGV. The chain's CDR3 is CASSANTSGKPSSYEQYF. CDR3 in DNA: TGTGCCAGCAGCGCTAATACTAGCGGGAAACCGAGCTCCTACGAGCAGTACTTC.